The T cell receptor beta chain described here comes from a study of vaccination effects on CD4 cells after COVID-19. Study-level findings and limits: The vaccine-induced clones of healthy vaccinees included only 1 of 255 that cross-reacted with common cold coronaviruses.

Peptide-pool stimulation followed by sequencing identified expanded antigen-specific CD4+ clonotypes in the ViraFEST assay. Culture proceeded for approximately 10 days, and CD4+ T cells were then isolated. Vaccinated participants had no history of SARS-CoV-2 infection and tested negative for nucleocapsid antibodies. Of note for this clone: The antigen remains unidentified. An end of the junction differs from the germline gene, which may be a read error.

TCRdb's copy holds only in-frame clones and misses some; the assay was immunoSEQ multiplex PCR. The sample lists tens of thousands of clones, around 72% occurring once. CDR1 is ENHRY, CDR2 SYGVKD, per germline. This CDR3 has 13 amino acids. The clonotype comes from a human donor who received a COVID-19 vaccine. This sample comprised CD4+ T cells from PBMCs cultured with HCoV-OC43 spike peptides, obtained before COVID-19 vaccination. Subset denoted: HCoV-OC43 spike overlapping peptide pool stimulation. The rearrangement uses TRBV10-3 and TRBJ1-6, with D unclear. As DNA, the CDR3 is TGTGCCATCAGTGACCCGACTTTACAGCGAGCCTCGTTT. As protein: CAISDPTLQRASF.